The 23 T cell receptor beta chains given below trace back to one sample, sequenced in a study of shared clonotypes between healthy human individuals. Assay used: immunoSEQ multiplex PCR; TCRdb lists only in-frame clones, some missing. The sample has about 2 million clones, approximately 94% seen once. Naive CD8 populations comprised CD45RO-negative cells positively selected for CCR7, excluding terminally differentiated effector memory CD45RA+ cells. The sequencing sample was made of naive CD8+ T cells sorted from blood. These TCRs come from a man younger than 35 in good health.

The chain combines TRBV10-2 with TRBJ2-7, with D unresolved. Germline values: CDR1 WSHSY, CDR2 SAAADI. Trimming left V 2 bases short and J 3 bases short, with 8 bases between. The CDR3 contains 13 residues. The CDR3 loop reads CASSEADNYEQYF. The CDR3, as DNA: TGCGCCAGCAGTGAGGCCGACAACTACGAGCAGTACTTC.

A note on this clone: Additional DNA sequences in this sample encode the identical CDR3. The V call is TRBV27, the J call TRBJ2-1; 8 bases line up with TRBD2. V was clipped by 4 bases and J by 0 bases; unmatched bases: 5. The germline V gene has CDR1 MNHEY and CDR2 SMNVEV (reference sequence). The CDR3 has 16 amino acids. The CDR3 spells CASSSELADSYNEQFF. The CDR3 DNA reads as TGTGCCAGCAGTTCCGAACTAGCGGACTCCTACAATGAGCAGTTCTTC.

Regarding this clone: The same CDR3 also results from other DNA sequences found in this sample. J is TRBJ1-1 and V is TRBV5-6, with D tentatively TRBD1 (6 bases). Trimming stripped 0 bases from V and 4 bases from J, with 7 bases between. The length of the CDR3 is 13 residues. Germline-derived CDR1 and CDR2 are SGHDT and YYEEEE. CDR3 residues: CASSLGGPTEAFF. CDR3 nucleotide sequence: TGTGCCAGCAGCTTGGGGGGGCCCACTGAAGCTTTCTTT. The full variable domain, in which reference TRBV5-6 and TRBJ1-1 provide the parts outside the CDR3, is DAGVTQSPTHLIKTRGQQVTLRCSPKSGHDTVSWYQQALGQGPQFIFQYYEEEERQRGNFPDRFSGHQFPNYSSELNVNALLLGDSALYLCASSLGGPTEAFFGQGTRLTVV.

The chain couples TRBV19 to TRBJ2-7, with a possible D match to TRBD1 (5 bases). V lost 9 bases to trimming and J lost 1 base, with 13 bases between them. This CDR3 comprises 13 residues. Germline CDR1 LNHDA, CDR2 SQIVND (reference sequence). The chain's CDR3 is CASGQGTSYEQYF. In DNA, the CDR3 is TGTGCCAGCGGGCAGGGCACATCCTACGAGCAGTACTTC.

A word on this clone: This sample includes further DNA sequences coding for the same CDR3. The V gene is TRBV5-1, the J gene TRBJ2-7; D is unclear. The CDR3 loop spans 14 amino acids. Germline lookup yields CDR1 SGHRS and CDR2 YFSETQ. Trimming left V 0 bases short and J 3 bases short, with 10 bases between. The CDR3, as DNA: TGCGCCAGCAGCTTGGCGCCGGGCTACTACGAGCAGTACTTC. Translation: CASSLAPGYYEQYF.

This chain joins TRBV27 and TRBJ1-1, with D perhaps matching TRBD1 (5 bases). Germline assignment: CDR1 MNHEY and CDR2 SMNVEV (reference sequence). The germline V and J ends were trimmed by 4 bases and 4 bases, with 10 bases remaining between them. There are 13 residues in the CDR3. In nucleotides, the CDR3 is TGTGCCAGCAGTTGGGGGGAGAGCACTGAAGCTTTCTTT. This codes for CASSWGESTEAFF.

The CDR3 is CASRRQGGDTGELFF. The CDR3 coding sequence is TGTGCCAGCAGGCGACAGGGGGGCGACACCGGGGAGCTGTTTTTT. The rearrangement joins TRBV6-5 to TRBJ2-2; 9 bases line up with TRBD1. V trimming: 6 bases; J trimming: 3 bases; junction bases outside the gene matches: 5. Germline CDR1 is MNHEY and CDR2 is SVGAGI. The CDR3 sequence is 15 residues long.

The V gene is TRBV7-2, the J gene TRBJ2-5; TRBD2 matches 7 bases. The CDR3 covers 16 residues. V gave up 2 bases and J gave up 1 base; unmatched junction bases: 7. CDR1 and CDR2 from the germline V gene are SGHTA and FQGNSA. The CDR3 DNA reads TGTGCCAGCAGCTTATGGGTGAGCGGGGCCCAAGAGACCCAGTACTTC. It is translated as CASSLWVSGAQETQYF.

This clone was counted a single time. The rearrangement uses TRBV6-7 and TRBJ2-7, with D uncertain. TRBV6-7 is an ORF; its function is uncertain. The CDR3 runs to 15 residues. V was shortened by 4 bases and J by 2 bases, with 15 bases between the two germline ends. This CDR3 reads CASSSFDLTTYEQYF. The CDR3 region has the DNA TGTGCCAGCAGTTCCTTTGACTTGACAACCTACGAGCAGTACTTC.

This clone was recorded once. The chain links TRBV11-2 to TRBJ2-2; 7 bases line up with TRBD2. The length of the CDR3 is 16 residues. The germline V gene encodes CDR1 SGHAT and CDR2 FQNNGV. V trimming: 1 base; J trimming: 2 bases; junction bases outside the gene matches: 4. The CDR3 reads CASSLVLAANTGELFF. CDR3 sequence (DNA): TGTGCCAGCAGCTTAGTCCTAGCGGCAAACACCGGGGAGCTGTTTTTT.

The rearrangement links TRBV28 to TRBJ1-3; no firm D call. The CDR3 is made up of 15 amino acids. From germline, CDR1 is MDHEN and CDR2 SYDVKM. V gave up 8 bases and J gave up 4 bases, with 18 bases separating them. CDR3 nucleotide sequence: TGTGCCAGCTGTGCAGACTTCGGGCAGGGAAACACCATATATTTT. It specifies CASCADFGQGNTIYF.

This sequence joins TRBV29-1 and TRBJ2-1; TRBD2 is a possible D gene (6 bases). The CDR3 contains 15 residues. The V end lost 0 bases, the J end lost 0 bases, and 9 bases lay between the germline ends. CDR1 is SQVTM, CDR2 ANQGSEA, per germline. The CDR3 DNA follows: TGCAGCGTTGAAGACGGGGAGGCCTCCTACAATGAGCAGTTCTTC. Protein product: CSVEDGEASYNEQFF.

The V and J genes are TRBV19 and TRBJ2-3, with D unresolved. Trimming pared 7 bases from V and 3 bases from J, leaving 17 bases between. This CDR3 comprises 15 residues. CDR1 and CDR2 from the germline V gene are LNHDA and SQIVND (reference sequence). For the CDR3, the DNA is TGTGCCAGTACCATACGGATTGGGCGGACAGATACGCAGTATTTT. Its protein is CASTIRIGRTDTQYF.

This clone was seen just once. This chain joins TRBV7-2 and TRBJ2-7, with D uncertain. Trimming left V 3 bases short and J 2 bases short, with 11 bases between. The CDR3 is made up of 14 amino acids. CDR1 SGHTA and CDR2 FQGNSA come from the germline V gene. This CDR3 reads CASSFDLGTYEQYF. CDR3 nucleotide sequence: TGTGCCAGCAGCTTCGACTTGGGAACCTACGAGCAGTACTTC.

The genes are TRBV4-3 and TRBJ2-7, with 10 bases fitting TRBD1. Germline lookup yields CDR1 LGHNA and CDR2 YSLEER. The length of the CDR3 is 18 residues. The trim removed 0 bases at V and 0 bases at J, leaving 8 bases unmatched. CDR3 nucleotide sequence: TGCGCCAGCAGCCAAGAGGGACAGGGGCCTTACAGCTCCTACGAGCAGTACTTC. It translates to CASSQEGQGPYSSYEQYF.

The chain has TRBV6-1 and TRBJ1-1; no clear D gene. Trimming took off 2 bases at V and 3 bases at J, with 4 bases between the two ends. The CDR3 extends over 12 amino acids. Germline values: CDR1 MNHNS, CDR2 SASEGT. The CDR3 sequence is CASSEHHTEAFF. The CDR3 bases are TGTGCCAGCAGTGAACACCACACTGAAGCTTTCTTT.

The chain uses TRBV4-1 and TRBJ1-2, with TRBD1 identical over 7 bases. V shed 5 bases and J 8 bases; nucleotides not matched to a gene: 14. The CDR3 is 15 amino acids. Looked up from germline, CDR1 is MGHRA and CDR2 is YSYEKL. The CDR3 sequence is CASSTRQGNLLGYTF. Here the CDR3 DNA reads TGCGCCAGCAGCACCCGACAGGGAAACCTGCTGGGCTACACCTTC.

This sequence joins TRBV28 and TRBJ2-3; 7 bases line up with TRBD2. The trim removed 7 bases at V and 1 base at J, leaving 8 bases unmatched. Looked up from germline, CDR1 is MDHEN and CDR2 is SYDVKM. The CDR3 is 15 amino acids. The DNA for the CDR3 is TGTGCCAGCAAAGTAGCGGGTGGGGGCACAGATACGCAGTATTTT. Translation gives CASKVAGGGTDTQYF.

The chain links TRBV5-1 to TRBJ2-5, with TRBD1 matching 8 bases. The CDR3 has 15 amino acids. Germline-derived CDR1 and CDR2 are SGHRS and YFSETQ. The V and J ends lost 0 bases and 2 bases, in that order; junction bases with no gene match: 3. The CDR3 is CASSLGGQGQETQYF. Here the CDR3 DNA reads TGCGCCAGCAGCTTGGGCGGACAGGGACAAGAGACCCAGTACTTC.

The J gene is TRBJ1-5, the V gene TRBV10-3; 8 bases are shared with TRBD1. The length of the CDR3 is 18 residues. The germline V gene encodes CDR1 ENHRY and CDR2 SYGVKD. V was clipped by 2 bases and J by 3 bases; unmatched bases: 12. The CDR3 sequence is CAISETGQGRGSNQPQHF. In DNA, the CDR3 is TGTGCCATCAGTGAGACAGGACAGGGCCGAGGATCCAATCAGCCCCAGCATTTT.

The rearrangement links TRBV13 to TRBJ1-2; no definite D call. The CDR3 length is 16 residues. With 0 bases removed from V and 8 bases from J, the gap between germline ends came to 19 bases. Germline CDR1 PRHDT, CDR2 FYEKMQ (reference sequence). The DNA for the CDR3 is TGTGCCAGCAGCTTAGGCCTAGCAGCCGAGTCTTTAGGCTACACCTTC. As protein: CASSLGLAAESLGYTF.

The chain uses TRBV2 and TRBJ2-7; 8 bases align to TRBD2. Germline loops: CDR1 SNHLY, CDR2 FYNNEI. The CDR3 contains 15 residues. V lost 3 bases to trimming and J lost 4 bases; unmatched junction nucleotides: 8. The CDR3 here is CASSDVQGTRYEQYF. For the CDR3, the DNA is TGTGCCAGCAGTGACGTCCAGGGGACTAGGTACGAGCAGTACTTC. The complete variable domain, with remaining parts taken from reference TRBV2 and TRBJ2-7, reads EPEVTQTPSHQVTQMGQEVILRCVPISNHLYFYWYRQILGQKVEFLVSFYNNEISEKSEIFDDQFSVERPDGSNFTLKIRSTKLEDSAMYFCASSDVQGTRYEQYFGPGTRLTVT.

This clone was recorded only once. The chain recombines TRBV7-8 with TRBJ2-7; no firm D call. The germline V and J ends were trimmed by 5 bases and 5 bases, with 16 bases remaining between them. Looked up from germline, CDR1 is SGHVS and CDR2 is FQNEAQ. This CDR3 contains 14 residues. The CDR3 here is CASSPYSGGNEQYF. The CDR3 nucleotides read TGTGCCAGCAGCCCTTATTCGGGTGGCAACGAGCAGTACTTC. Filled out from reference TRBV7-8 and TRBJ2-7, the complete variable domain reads GAGVSQSPRYKVAKRGQDVALRCDPISGHVSLFWYQQALGQGPEFLTYFQNEAQLDKSGLPSDRFFAERPEGSVSTLKIQRTQQEDSAVYLCASSPYSGGNEQYFGPGTRLTVT.